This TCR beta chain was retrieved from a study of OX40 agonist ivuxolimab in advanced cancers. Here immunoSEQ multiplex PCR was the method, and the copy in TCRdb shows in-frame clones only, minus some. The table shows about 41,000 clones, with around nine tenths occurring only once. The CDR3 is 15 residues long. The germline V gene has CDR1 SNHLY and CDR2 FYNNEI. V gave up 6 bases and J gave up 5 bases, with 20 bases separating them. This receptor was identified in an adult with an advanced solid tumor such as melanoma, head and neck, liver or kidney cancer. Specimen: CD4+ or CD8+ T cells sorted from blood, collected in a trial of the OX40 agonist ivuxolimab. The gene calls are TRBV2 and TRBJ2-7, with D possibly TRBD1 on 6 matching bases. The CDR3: CASRVIQQGSNEQYF. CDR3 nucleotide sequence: TGTGCCAGCAGGGTAATTCAACAGGGCTCGAACGAGCAGTACTTC. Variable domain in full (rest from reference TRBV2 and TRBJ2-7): EPEVTQTPSHQVTQMGQEVILRCVPISNHLYFYWYRQILGQKVEFLVSFYNNEISEKSEIFDDQFSVERPDGSNFTLKIRSTKLEDSAMYFCASRVIQQGSNEQYFGPGTRLTVT.